Below, 30 T cell receptor beta chains from the same sample are listed, as sequenced in a study of response to subunit inactivated influenza vaccine. TCRdb re-called the RT-PCR reads through MiXCR, storing one row per CDR3 protein. This table holds about 610,000 distinct CDR3 sequences, 14% found once. This sample comprised PBMCs from blood, obtained 11 to 12 days after vaccination. These receptors were collected from a man aged 50 to 59 who received an inactivated influenza vaccine.

This clonotype was recorded a few times. This sequence joins TRBV2 and TRBJ2-5, with D hard to call. The germline gives CDR1 SNHLY, CDR2 FYNNEI. This CDR3 region has 13 residues. The V and J ends lost 4 bases and 1 base respectively, with 7 bases between them. CDR3 DNA sequence: TGTGCCAGCAGTGTGTTGGGCCAAGAGACCCAGTACTTC. Protein product: CASSVLGQETQYF.

The CDR3 nucleotides are TGCAGTGCGTCCGGGACAACGAACACCGGGGAGCTGTTTTTT. Its protein product is CSASGTTNTGELFF. The chain employs TRBV20-1 and TRBJ2-2, with a weak D call TRBD1 (6 bases). The ends were cut back, 6 bases at V and 0 bases at J, with 11 bases in the middle. The CDR3 extends over 14 amino acids. Germline V lookup: CDR1 DFQATT, CDR2 SNEGSKA (reference sequence).

A few counts support this clonotype. The V call is TRBV20-1, the J call TRBJ2-7, with TRBD1 identical over 7 bases. The trim removed 6 bases at V and 0 bases at J, leaving 5 bases unmatched. The CDR3 sequence is 13 residues long. Germline CDR1 DFQATT, CDR2 SNEGSKA (reference sequence). The CDR3 DNA reads as TGCAGTGCAGCCGGGACAGACTCCTACGAGCAGTACTTC. This gives the protein CSAAGTDSYEQYF.

This clonotype was seen at least ten times. The rearrangement joins TRBV28 to TRBJ1-2; no definite D call. The CDR3 covers 12 residues. Trimming pared 3 bases from V and 6 bases from J, leaving 8 bases between. Germline-derived CDR1 and CDR2 are MDHEN and SYDVKM. CDR3 in amino acids: CASSFKGNGYTF. DNA for the CDR3: TGTGCCAGCAGTTTTAAAGGGAATGGCTACACCTTC.

This chain uses TRBV12-3 or TRBV12-4 with TRBJ2-7; 8 bases are shared with TRBD2. V shed 5 bases, J shed 4 bases, and the junction held 7 bases outside the gene matches. CDR3 length: 14 residues. The DNA for the CDR3 is TGTGCCAGCAGTCCCTCGGGAGGGGGATACGAGCAGTACTTC. It codes for CASSPSGGGYEQYF.

As DNA, the CDR3 is TGTGCCAGCAGCTTAGTTGGGACTCGGAGCAATCAGCCCCAGCATTTT. Its translation is CASSLVGTRSNQPQHF. The chain combines TRBV7-8 with TRBJ1-5; perhaps TRBD1 as D (5 bases). Deletions cut 1 base from V and 1 base from J, with 11 bases between. CDR3 length equals 16 residues. In germline, CDR1 is SGHVS, CDR2 FQNEAQ.

This clonotype was observed at least ten times. The chain has TRBV6-1 and TRBJ2-1, with 7 bases matching TRBD1. V lost 8 bases to trimming and J lost 3 bases; unmatched junction nucleotides: 10. Germline CDR1 is MNHNS and CDR2 is SASEGT. The CDR3 runs to 15 residues. The CDR3 DNA reads TGTGCCAGCCGCTTCGGACAGGAAGACTACAATGAGCAGTTCTTC. Translating it yields CASRFGQEDYNEQFF.

There are a few counts of this clonotype. The rearrangement links TRBV24-1 to TRBJ2-3, with 8 nucleotides matching TRBD2. The CDR3 contains 15 residues. In germline, CDR1 is KGHDR, CDR2 SFDVKD. V dropped 3 bases and J dropped 4; count of bases not matched to a gene: 5. CDR3 DNA sequence: TGTGCCACCAGTGATACCGGGAGGGCCCCAGATACGCAGTATTTT. Translating gives CATSDTGRAPDTQYF.

V is TRBV2 and J is TRBJ2-3, with 8 bases lining up with TRBD2. The CDR3 has 15 amino acids. Trimming took 1 base from V and 6 from J; bases not matched to a gene: 6. The germline CDR1 and CDR2 sequences are SNHLY and FYNNEI. The CDR3 DNA follows: TGTGCCAGCAGTGAAGAGCGGGAGATCGGGGATACGCAGTATTTT. The encoded protein is CASSEEREIGDTQYF.

The sample holds a few counts of this clonotype. The V call is TRBV14, the J call TRBJ2-1; D is perhaps TRBD1 (5 bases). The germline gives CDR1 SGHDN, CDR2 FVKESK. Trimming pared 6 bases from V and 5 bases from J, leaving 14 bases between. The CDR3 runs to 14 residues. The CDR3 DNA reads TGTGCCAGCAGAGGGCTAAAGGGGAACAATGAGCAGTTCTTC. This sequence encodes CASRGLKGNNEQFF.

V gene TRBV6-5 combines with J gene TRBJ2-7; D is tentatively TRBD1 or TRBD2 (5 bases each). CDR1 and CDR2 from the germline V gene are MNHEY and SVGAGI. This CDR3 contains 14 residues. Between the trimmed V and J ends, which lost 5 bases and 2 bases, there was a span of 13 bases. The CDR3: CASSHRDGTYEQYF. CDR3 nucleotides: TGTGCCAGCAGTCACCGGGACGGGACCTACGAGCAGTACTTC.

This sequence joins TRBV7-3 and TRBJ2-1; D is possibly TRBD2 (5 bases). The CDR3 length is 18 residues. With 5 bases removed from V and 5 bases from J, the gap between germline ends came to 25 bases. Germline CDR1 and CDR2: SGHTA and FQGTGA. CDR3 sequence (DNA): TGTGCCAGCAGCCAACGGACTTTACGGGGTGTGCGTAACAATGAGCAGTTCTTC. Its translation: CASSQRTLRGVRNNEQFF.

This clonotype was detected once. This chain uses TRBV27 with TRBJ2-3; 15 nucleotides line up with TRBD2. This CDR3 comprises 18 residues. V was pared by 5 bases and J by 0 bases, with 6 bases of the junction left unmatched. Germline V gene data show CDR1 as MNHEY and CDR2 as SMNVEV (reference sequence). In DNA, the CDR3 is TGTGCCAGCAGTCCGGGACTAGCGGGGGGCTCTAGCACAGATACGCAGTATTTT. Translation gives CASSPGLAGGSSTDTQYF.

The chain recombines TRBV6-5 with TRBJ2-3; 8 bases fit TRBD2. The trim removed 2 bases at V and 2 bases at J, leaving 6 bases unmatched. Germline V CDR1 and CDR2: MNHEY, SVGAGI. The CDR3 contains 16 residues. The CDR3 here is CASSYRAGEYTDTQYF. As DNA, the CDR3 is TGTGCCAGCAGTTACAGAGCGGGGGAGTACACAGATACGCAGTATTTT.

J is TRBJ2-2 and V is TRBV28, with 7 bases aligning to TRBD1. The CDR3 extends over 17 amino acids. V trimming: 3 bases; J trimming: 2 bases; junction bases outside the gene matches: 9. In germline, CDR1 is MDHEN, CDR2 SYDVKM. Here the CDR3 reads CASSFLRGGTNTGELFF. As DNA, the CDR3 is TGTGCCAGCAGTTTCTTAAGAGGGGGCACAAACACCGGGGAGCTGTTTTTT.

This clonotype has a count of ten or more. The rearrangement links TRBV9 to TRBJ2-6, with a tentative D call TRBD2 (6 bases). The CDR3 covers 17 residues. V dropped 6 bases and J dropped 1 base, with 17 bases sitting between them. Germline V CDR1 and CDR2: SGDLS, YYNGEE. The DNA of the CDR3 is TGTGCCAGCACCATTGGGGGAGGTGCTTCTGGGGCCAACGTCCTGACTTTC. Residues: CASTIGGGASGANVLTF.

The rearrangement joins TRBV7-8 to TRBJ2-3; D may be TRBD2 (5 bases). Germline V CDR1 and CDR2: SGHVS, FQNEAQ. The CDR3 covers 16 residues. V shed 3 bases and J shed 1 base, with 14 bases lying between them. The CDR3 DNA reads TGTGCCAGCAGCTTTGCCAGCCTCGGGGGCACAGATACGCAGTATTTT. Amino acid sequence: CASSFASLGGTDTQYF.

The rearrangement joins TRBV12-3 or TRBV12-4 to TRBJ2-3; perhaps TRBD2 as D (5 bases). This CDR3 contains 17 residues. Trimming removed 3 bases at V and 3 bases at J, with 19 bases between. CDR3: CASSFPPFSDLTDTQYF. CDR3 in DNA: TGTGCCAGCAGTTTCCCCCCTTTTAGCGATTTAACAGATACGCAGTATTTT.

The chain joins TRBV9 to TRBJ2-2; 9 bases align to TRBD2. Germline V gives CDR1 SGDLS, CDR2 YYNGEE. This CDR3 contains 17 residues. The ends lost 2 bases at V and 4 bases at J; junction bases unmatched: 9. The CDR3 is CASSVDTSGLVTGELFF. CDR3 coding DNA: TGTGCCAGCAGCGTCGATACTAGCGGGCTAGTCACCGGGGAGCTGTTTTTT. The full variable domain, rest sourced from reference TRBV9 and TRBJ2-2, is DSGVTQTPKHLITATGQRVTLRCSPRSGDLSVYWYQQSLDQGLQFLIQYYNGEERAKGNILERFSAQQFPDLHSELNLSSLELGDSALYFCASSVDTSGLVTGELFFGEGSRLTVL.

This chain links TRBV19 with TRBJ2-2; D not certain. This CDR3 is built from 15 residues. The germline V and J ends were trimmed by 2 bases and 4 bases, with 11 bases remaining between them. Germline assignment: CDR1 LNHDA and CDR2 SQIVND (reference sequence). As DNA, the CDR3 is TGTGCCAGTAGTATAATGGTAGGGTTCACCGGGGAGCTGTTTTTT. Translating it yields CASSIMVGFTGELFF.

This rearrangement joins TRBV20-1 to TRBJ1-1, with TRBD1 matching 7 bases. The junction had 9 bases not matched to a gene; V was cut back by 0 bases and J by 5 bases. The V gene's germline CDR1 is DFQATT and CDR2 SNEGSKA (reference sequence). The CDR3 has 15 residues. The CDR3: CSARDPRQGKTEAFF. DNA for the CDR3: TGCAGTGCTAGAGATCCGAGACAGGGTAAAACTGAAGCTTTCTTT.

The chain joins TRBV7-3 to TRBJ2-3, with D uncertain. CDR1 and CDR2 from the germline V gene are SGHTA and FQGTGA. There are 15 residues in the CDR3. V lost 1 base and J lost 6, with 14 bases in between. CDR3 DNA: TGTGCCAGCAGCTTAATAATGGGGTCGAGGGATACGCAGTATTTT. This encodes CASSLIMGSRDTQYF. Full variable domain (remainder filled in from reference TRBV7-3 and TRBJ2-3): GAGVSQTPSNKVTEKGKYVELRCDPISGHTALYWYRQSLGQGPEFLIYFQGTGAADDSGLPNDRFFAVRPEGSVSTLKIQRTERGDSAVYLCASSLIMGSRDTQYFGPGTRLTVL.

V and J are TRBV11-2 and TRBJ2-2; 8 bases agree with TRBD2. J gave up 0 bases and V 6 bases, and 12 bases lay outside the gene matches. The CDR3 extends over 18 amino acids. Looked up from germline, CDR1 is SGHAT and CDR2 is FQNNGV. CDR3 in amino acids: CASRLRRSGTTNTGELFF. Here the CDR3 DNA reads TGTGCCAGCAGACTAAGACGTAGCGGGACAACGAACACCGGGGAGCTGTTTTTT.

This clonotype was counted only a few times. The chain recombines TRBV6-5 with TRBJ2-5; D may match TRBD1 or TRBD2 (5 bases each). CDR1 and CDR2 from the germline V gene are MNHEY and SVGAGI. The CDR3 is 14 amino acids. V lost 2 bases and J 7 bases, leaving 14 bases between the germline ends. In nucleotides, the CDR3 is TGTGCCAGCAGTTACGGGACCTCCACGGGGACCCAGTACTTC. Protein: CASSYGTSTGTQYF.

This clonotype has only a few counts. The genes are TRBV20-1 and TRBJ2-7; 9 bases map to TRBD2. Germline V gene data show CDR1 as DFQATT and CDR2 as SNEGSKA (reference sequence). J lost 5 bases, V lost 6 bases, and 5 bases had no gene match. The CDR3 has 12 residues. The CDR3 DNA is TGCAGTGCCCAAGCGGGGGGAAACGAGCAGTACTTC. This gives the protein CSAQAGGNEQYF.

CDR3 bases: TGTGCCACCAGTGATGGGATAGCGGGAAGCACAGATACGCAGTATTTT. Amino acid sequence: CATSDGIAGSTDTQYF. The chain has TRBV24-1 and TRBJ2-3; 8 bases agree with TRBD2. The trim removed 3 bases at V and 0 bases at J, leaving 4 bases unmatched. Germline lookup yields CDR1 KGHDR and CDR2 SFDVKD. The CDR3 sequence is 16 residues long.

The chain's CDR3 is CASSLAQGKGNEQFF. CDR3 nucleotide sequence: TGCGCCAGCAGCCTTGCCCAGGGGAAGGGCAATGAGCAGTTCTTC. The chain couples TRBV5-1 to TRBJ2-1, with D possibly matching TRBD1 (6 bases). This CDR3 is built from 15 residues. Deletions cut 4 bases from V and 6 bases from J, with 17 bases between. CDR1 is SGHRS, CDR2 YFSETQ, per germline.

This clonotype occurred a few times. The CDR3 sequence is CASSLYGLAGEDEQFF. The CDR3 DNA reads as TGTGCCAGCAGCTTATACGGACTAGCGGGAGAGGATGAGCAGTTCTTC. V is TRBV2 and J is TRBJ2-1, with 13 bases that match TRBD2. The junction had 10 bases not matched to a gene; V was cut back by 6 bases and J by 8 bases. Germline V gene sequence: CDR1 SNHLY, CDR2 FYNNEI. The CDR3 is 16 residues long.

This clonotype appeared a few times. The genes are TRBV6-5 and TRBJ2-7; D is unclear. V was trimmed by 3 bases and J by 4 bases, leaving 7 bases between them. CDR3 length equals 12 residues. The germline V gene encodes CDR1 MNHEY and CDR2 SVGAGI. CDR3 sequence: CASSYNGYEQYF. The CDR3 region has the DNA TGTGCCAGCAGTTATAATGGTTACGAGCAGTACTTC.

V and J are TRBV2 and TRBJ2-3; 9 bases are shared with TRBD2. Trimming cost V 4 bases and J 6 bases; bases outside gene matches: 5. This CDR3 region has 14 residues. Per the germline V gene, CDR1 is SNHLY and CDR2 is FYNNEI. The CDR3 DNA reads TGTGCCAGCAGTGGCCTAGCGGGAAGGGATACGCAGTATTTT. Protein: CASSGLAGRDTQYF. Complete variable domain (other parts from reference TRBV2 and TRBJ2-3): EPEVTQTPSHQVTQMGQEVILRCVPISNHLYFYWYRQILGQKVEFLVSFYNNEISEKSEIFDDQFSVERPDGSNFTLKIRSTKLEDSAMYFCASSGLAGRDTQYFGPGTRLTVL.